The 3 T cell receptor beta chains listed next were all sequenced from one sample in a study of T cells in Graves' hyperthyroidism and ophthalmopathy. TCR beta CDR3 region amplification was performed from RNA transcripts. Primed by the HTBI set, a first-round RT-PCR was run on the TCR CDR3. TCRdb reprocessed the multiplex PCR reads via MiXCR and lists one record per CDR3 protein. The sample comprises a few hundred thousand distinct CDR3 sequences, 40% to 55% of which are singletons, and about 7.8% rests with the top ten. Source material: peripheral blood or thyroid tissue (not recorded which). The receptors derive from a woman aged 18-35 years with Graves' hyperthyroidism.

This clonotype has just a few counts. This chain links TRBV5-5 with TRBJ1-1; the match to TRBD1 covers 7 bases. V dropped 4 bases and J dropped 4; count of bases not matched to a gene: 10. CDR1 and CDR2 (germline): SGHKS, YYEKEE (reference sequence). This CDR3 is built from 15 residues. The CDR3 loop is CASSQGFTGATEAFF. CDR3 nucleotides: TGTGCCAGCAGCCAAGGGTTCACAGGGGCCACTGAAGCTTTCTTT.

This sequence joins TRBV7-9 and TRBJ2-5; TRBD2 agrees at 7 bases. Germline V gene sequence: CDR1 SEHNR, CDR2 FQNEAQ (reference sequence). The length of the CDR3 is 12 residues. Losses at the gene ends were 5 bases for V and 9 bases for J; bases not matched to a gene: 6. CDR3 DNA sequence: TGTGCCAGCAGCCCTATTCTAGCGGCCCAGTACTTC. Residues: CASSPILAAQYF.

For this clonotype: The final CDR3 position lacks the conserved phenylalanine or tryptophan, pointing to a likely read error. In nucleotides, the CDR3 is TGTGCCGGGGGGACAGGGGAAGAGACCCAGTACCTC. Translated: CAGGTGEETQYL. This chain uses TRBV2 with TRBJ2-5; 10 bases are a match to TRBD1. Germline-derived CDR1 and CDR2 are SNHLY and FYNNEI. V was clipped by 11 bases and J by 3 bases; unmatched bases: 3. The CDR3 contains 12 residues.